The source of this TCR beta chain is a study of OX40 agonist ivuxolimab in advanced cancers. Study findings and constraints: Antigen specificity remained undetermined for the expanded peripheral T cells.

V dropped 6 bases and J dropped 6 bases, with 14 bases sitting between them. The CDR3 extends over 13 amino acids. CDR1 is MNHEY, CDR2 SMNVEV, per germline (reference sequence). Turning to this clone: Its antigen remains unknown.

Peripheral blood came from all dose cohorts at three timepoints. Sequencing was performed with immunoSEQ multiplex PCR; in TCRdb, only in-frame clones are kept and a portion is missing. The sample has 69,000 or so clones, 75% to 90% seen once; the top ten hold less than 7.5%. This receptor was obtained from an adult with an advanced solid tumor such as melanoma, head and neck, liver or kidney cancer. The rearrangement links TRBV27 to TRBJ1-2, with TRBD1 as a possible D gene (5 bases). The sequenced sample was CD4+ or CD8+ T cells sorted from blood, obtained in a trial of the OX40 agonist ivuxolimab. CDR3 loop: CASSLSRVDGYTF. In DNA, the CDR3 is TGTGCCAGCAGCCTCAGCAGGGTCGATGGCTACACCTTC.